This T cell receptor (beta chain) was identified in a study of cytotoxic CD8 clonotypes in ibrutinib-treated CLL. Study conclusions and caveats: Shared public clonotypes were rare, and on treatment they either got smaller or stayed the same.

This CDR3 spans 15 amino acids. Germline CDR1 LGHNA, CDR2 YNFKEQ. Germline trimming cut 7 bases from V and 4 bases from J; bases unmatched to any gene: 10. This table comes from immunoSEQ multiplex PCR, and its TCRdb copy is limited to in-frame clones, with some not included. The sample has roughly 250,000 clones, less than 75% seen once; the top ten hold 15% to 19%. Worth noting for this clone: Its target is unknown.

The sequenced sample was PBMCs, obtained after 24 months of ibrutinib treatment. The chain carries TRBV4-2 and TRBJ2-4; 7 bases are a match to TRBD2. The sequence derives from a human donor with chronic lymphocytic leukemia. In DNA form, the CDR3 reads TGTGCCAGCACCCCTGGCGGGAGCGCAAAAAACATTCAGTACTTC. It codes for CASTPGGSAKNIQYF.